This T cell receptor (beta chain) was recorded in a study of cytomegalovirus exposure and HLA in healthy donors. Germline assignment: CDR1 SNHLY and CDR2 FYNNEI. The junction had 3 bases not matched to a gene; V was cut back by 1 base and J by 6 bases. The CDR3 is 14 residues long. The PCR was carried out with 60 Vbeta primers and 13 Jbeta primers. Profiled with immunoSEQ multiplex PCR; TCRdb holds only in-frame clones, not every one. The table records about 110,000 clones, roughly 80% of them present only once. The sequence derives from a female donor in good health and CMV-seropositive. The sample comprised PBMCs. V and J are TRBV2 and TRBJ2-1, with 7 bases identical to TRBD2. Written as DNA, the CDR3 is TGTGCCAGCAGTGAAGATTGGGGGGGCAATGAGCAGTTCTTC. This gives the protein CASSEDWGGNEQFF.